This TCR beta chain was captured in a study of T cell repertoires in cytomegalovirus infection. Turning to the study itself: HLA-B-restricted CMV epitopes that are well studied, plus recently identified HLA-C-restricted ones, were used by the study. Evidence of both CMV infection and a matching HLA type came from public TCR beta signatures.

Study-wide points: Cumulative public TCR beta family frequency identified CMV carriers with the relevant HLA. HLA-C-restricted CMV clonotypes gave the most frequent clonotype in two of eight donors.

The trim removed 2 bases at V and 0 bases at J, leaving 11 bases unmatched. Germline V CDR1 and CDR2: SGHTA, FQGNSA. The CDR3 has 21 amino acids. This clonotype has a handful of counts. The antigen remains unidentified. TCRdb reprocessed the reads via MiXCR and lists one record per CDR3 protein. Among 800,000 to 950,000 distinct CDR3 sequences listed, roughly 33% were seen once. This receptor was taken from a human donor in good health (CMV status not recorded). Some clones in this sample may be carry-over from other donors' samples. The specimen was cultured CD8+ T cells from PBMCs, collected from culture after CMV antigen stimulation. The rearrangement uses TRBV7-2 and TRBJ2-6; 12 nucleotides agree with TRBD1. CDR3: CASSLWGQGAQEDSGANVLTF. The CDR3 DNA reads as TGTGCCAGCAGCTTATGGGGACAGGGGGCCCAAGAAGACTCTGGGGCCAACGTCCTGACTTTC.